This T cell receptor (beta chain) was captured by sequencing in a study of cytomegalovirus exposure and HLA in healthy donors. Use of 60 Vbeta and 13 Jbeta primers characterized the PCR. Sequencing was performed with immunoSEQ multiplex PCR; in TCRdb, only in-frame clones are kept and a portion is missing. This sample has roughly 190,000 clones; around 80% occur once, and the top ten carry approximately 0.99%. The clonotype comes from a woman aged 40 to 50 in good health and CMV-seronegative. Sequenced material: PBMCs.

The CDR3 sequence is CTSSQDPGAPYNEQFF. In DNA, the CDR3 is TGCACCAGCAGCCAAGATCCGGGAGCACCCTACAATGAGCAGTTCTTC. V and J are TRBV1 and TRBJ2-1; TRBD2 is the table's D call, not checked against the DNA. TRBV1 is listed as a pseudogene. This CDR3 has 16 amino acids.